A single sample is the source of the 5 T cell receptor beta chains below, sequenced in a study of T cells after yellow fever vaccination. TCRdb ran MiXCR on the 5' RACE reads and lists one entry per CDR3 protein. The sample includes about 160,000 distinct CDR3 sequences, approximately 9.7% of them seen just once. Sample: CD8+ T cells sorted from PBMCs, taken 45 days after the yellow fever booster vaccination. The receptors originated from a man younger than 30 who received the YFV17D yellow fever vaccine.

The chain couples TRBV7-9 to TRBJ2-6, with D uncertain. V lost 6 bases, J lost 0 bases, and 9 bases lay in between. This CDR3 is 15 amino acids long. Germline V gene sequence: CDR1 SEHNR, CDR2 FQNEAQ (reference sequence). Here the CDR3 reads CASSLFVSGANVLTF. The CDR3 coding sequence is TGTGCCAGCAGTTTATTTGTCTCTGGGGCCAACGTCCTGACTTTC.

This clonotype was recorded a few times. The J gene is TRBJ2-5, the V gene TRBV20-1, with 8 positions matching TRBD1. CDR1 is DFQATT and CDR2 is SNEGSKA in the germline V gene (reference sequence). CDR3 size: 14 residues. The trim removed 4 bases at V and 5 bases at J, leaving 9 bases unmatched. In nucleotides, the CDR3 is TGCAGTGCTACGACAGGGGATCGAGGGGAGACCCAGTACTTC. Its protein product is CSATTGDRGETQYF.

The rearrangement joins TRBV4-1 to TRBJ2-2, with D hard to call. Between the trimmed V and J ends, which lost 1 base and 6 bases, there was a span of 0 bases. The germline gives CDR1 MGHRA, CDR2 YSYEKL. CDR3 size: 11 residues. CDR3 sequence reads: CASSQAGELFF. CDR3 sequence (DNA): TGCGCCAGCAGCCAAGCCGGGGAGCTGTTTTTT.

This clonotype occurred many times. The chain carries TRBV20-1 and TRBJ1-2; TRBD1 might be the D (5 bases). The CDR3 has 13 residues. Trimming removed 3 bases at V and 6 bases at J, with 14 bases between. Germline V lookup: CDR1 DFQATT, CDR2 SNEGSKA (reference sequence). The DNA for the CDR3 is TGCAGTGCTAGCGGACACATAAGAGATGGCTACACCTTC. Residues: CSASGHIRDGYTF.

The chain uses TRBV7-2 and TRBJ2-4, with TRBD1 identical over 8 bases. The germline CDR1 and CDR2 sequences are SGHTA and FQGNSA. The CDR3 has 17 residues. V lost 6 bases, J lost 2 bases, and 12 bases stayed unmatched. This chain's CDR3 is CASSLPRTGTTKNIQYF. The CDR3 region has the DNA TGTGCCAGCAGTCTTCCTCGGACAGGGACCACCAAAAACATTCAGTACTTC.